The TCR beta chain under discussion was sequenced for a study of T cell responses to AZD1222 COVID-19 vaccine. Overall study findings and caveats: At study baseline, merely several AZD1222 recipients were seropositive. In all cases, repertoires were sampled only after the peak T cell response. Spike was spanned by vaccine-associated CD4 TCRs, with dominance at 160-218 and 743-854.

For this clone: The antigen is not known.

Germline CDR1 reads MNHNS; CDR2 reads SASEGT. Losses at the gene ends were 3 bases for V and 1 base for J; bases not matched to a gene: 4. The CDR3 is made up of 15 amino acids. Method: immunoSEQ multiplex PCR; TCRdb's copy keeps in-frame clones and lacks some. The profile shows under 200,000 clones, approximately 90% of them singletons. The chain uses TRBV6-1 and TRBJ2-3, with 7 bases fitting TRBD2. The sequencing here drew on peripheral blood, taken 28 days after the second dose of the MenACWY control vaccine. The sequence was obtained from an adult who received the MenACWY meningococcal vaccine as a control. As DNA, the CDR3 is TGTGCCAGCAGTGAGGCTAGCGGCCGCACAGATACGCAGTATTTT. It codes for CASSEASGRTDTQYF.